This is a list of T cell receptor beta chains from one sample in a study of T-cell reconstitution after alpha-beta-depleted transplantation in children. TCRdb re-analysed the PCR reads in MiXCR, keeping a single row per CDR3 protein. The sample holds hundreds of thousands of distinct CDR3 sequences, around a tenth seen once. Sequences were derived from PBMCs, sampled before TCRalphabeta/CD19-depleted stem cell transplant. The receptors derive from a boy in the first two years of life with acute myeloid leukemia, due to receive a stem cell transplant. Both conserved end residues are part of each CDR3. D genes are given only for firm matches. Part of the rows lack a size; the others show once, few, many or a class for expanded clones.

V	J	D	size	DNA	CDR3
TRBV25-1	TRBJ2-7	TRBD1	NA	TGTGCCAGCAGTGCGACAGGGCGCTCCTACGAGCAGTACTTC	CASSATGRSYEQYF
TRBV18	TRBJ2-7	TRBD2	NA	TGTGCCAGCTCACCAAACCGAGGGACTAGATGCTCCTACGAGCAGTACTTC	CASSPNRGTRCSYEQYF
TRBV6-5	TRBJ2-5	NA	many	TGTGCCAGCAGTTACAGGGTGGGGGAGACCCAGTACTTC	CASSYRVGETQYF
TRBV7-2	TRBJ2-7	TRBD1	many	TGTGCCAGCAGCTTATCCGGGACAGGGTCCTACGAGCAGTACTTC	CASSLSGTGSYEQYF
TRBV5-1	TRBJ2-7	NA	many	TGCGCCAGCAGCTTGCCCGGCAGGGCGACCTACGAGCAGTACTTC	CASSLPGRATYEQYF
TRBV4-3	TRBJ2-1	TRBD2	many	TGCGCCAGCAGCCCGGGACTAGCGGGATACAATGAGCAGTTCTTC	CASSPGLAGYNEQFF
TRBV5-1	TRBJ1-1	NA	many	TGCGCCAGCAGCTGGCGGTATTCAGGGGCTGAAGCTTTCTTT	CASSWRYSGAEAFF
TRBV11-2	TRBJ2-1	TRBD2	many	TGTGCCAGCAGCAATCGGCTACTAGCGGTGAGCTCCTACAATGAGCAGTTCTTC	CASSNRLLAVSSYNEQFF
TRBV4-3	TRBJ1-1	NA	many	TGCGCCAGCAGCCAAGACTATTCCGGGACGCAGAACACTGAAGCTTTCTTT	CASSQDYSGTQNTEAFF
TRBV12-5	TRBJ2-3	TRBD1	many	TGTGCTAGTGGCACGACAGGGGAGTGGACAGATACGCAGTATTTT	CASGTTGEWTDTQYF
TRBV12-3/TRBV12-4	TRBJ2-3	NA	many	TGTGCCAGCAGTTTTCGGGGGCCGGATACGCAGTATTTT	CASSFRGPDTQYF
TRBV6-5	TRBJ2-7	TRBD2	NA	TGTGCCAGCAGTTACCTAGCGGGGGGGCGGAACGAGCAGTACTTC	CASSYLAGGRNEQYF
TRBV3-1	TRBJ1-5	NA	many	TGTGCCAGCAGCCAGGGGAAGCAGCCCCAGCATTTT	CASSQGKQPQHF